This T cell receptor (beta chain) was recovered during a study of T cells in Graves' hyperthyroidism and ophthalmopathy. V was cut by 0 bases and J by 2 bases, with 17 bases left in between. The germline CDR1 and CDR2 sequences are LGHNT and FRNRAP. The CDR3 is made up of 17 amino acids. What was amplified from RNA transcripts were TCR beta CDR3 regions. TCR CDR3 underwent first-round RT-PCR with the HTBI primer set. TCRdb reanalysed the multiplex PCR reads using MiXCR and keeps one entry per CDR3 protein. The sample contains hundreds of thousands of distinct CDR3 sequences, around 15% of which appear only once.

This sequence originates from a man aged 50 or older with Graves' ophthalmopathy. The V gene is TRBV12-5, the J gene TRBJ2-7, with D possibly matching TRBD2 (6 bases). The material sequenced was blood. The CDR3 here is CASGLVLVGGKTYEQYF. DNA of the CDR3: TGTGCTAGTGGTTTGGTACTCGTTGGCGGGAAAACCTACGAGCAGTACTTC.